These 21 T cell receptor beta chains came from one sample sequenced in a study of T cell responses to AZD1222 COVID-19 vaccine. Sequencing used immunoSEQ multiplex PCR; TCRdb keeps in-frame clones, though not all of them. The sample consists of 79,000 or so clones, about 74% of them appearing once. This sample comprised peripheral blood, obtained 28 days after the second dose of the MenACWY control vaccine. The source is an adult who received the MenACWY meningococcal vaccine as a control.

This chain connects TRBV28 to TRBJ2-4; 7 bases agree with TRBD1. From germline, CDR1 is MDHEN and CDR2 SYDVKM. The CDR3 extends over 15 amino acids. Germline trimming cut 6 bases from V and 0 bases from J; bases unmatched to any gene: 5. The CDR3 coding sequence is TGTGCCAGCAGCCAGGGACAGCTAGCCAAAAACATTCAGTACTTC. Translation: CASSQGQLAKNIQYF.

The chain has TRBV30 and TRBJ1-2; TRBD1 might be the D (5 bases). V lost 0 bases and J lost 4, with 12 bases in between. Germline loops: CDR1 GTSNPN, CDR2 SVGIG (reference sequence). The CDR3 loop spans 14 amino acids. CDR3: CAWSVRGGGYGYTF. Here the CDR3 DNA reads TGTGCCTGGAGTGTACGTGGGGGAGGCTATGGCTACACCTTC. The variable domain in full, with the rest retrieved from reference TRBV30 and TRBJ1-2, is SQTIHQWPATLVQPVGSPLSLECTVEGTSNPNLYWYRQAAGRGLQLLFYSVGIGQISSEVPQNLSASRPQDRQFILSSKKLLLSDSGFYLCAWSVRGGGYGYTFGSGTRLTVV.

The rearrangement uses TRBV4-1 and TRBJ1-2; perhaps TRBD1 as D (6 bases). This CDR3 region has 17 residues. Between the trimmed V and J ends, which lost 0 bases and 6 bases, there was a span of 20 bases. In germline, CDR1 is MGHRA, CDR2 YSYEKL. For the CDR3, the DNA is TGCGCCAGCAGCCAAGAACCACAGGGCTTCCTCGGGAATGGCTACACCTTC. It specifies CASSQEPQGFLGNGYTF.

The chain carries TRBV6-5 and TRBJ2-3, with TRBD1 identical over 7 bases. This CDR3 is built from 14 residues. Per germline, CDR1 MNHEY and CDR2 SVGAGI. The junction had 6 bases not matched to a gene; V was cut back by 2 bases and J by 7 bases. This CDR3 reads CASSYPDRENTQYF. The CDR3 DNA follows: TGTGCCAGCAGTTACCCAGACAGGGAAAATACGCAGTATTTT.

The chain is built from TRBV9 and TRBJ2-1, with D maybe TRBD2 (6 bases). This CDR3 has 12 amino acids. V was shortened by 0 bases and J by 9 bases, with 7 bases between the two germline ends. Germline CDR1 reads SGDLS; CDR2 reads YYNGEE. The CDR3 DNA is TGTGCCAGCAGCGTAGTGGGAGGTGAGCAGTTCTTC. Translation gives CASSVVGGEQFF.

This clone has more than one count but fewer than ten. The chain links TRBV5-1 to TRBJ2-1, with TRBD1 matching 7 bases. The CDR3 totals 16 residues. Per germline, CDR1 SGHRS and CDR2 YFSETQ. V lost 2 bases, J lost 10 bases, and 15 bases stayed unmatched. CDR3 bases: TGCGCCAGCAGCTTCTCAGGACAGGATATTCTCCGAGAGCAGTTCTTC. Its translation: CASSFSGQDILREQFF.

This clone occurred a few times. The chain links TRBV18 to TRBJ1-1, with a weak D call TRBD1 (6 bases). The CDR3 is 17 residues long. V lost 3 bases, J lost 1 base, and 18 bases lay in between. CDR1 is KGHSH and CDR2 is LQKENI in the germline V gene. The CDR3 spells CASSPLEGGRANTEAFF. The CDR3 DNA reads TGTGCCAGCTCACCTCTCGAAGGGGGGAGAGCGAACACTGAAGCTTTCTTT.

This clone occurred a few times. This CDR3 is CASSDPPGGTGGFGYGYTF. The DNA of the CDR3 is TGTGCCAGCAGTGACCCACCAGGGGGGACAGGGGGTTTTGGCTATGGCTACACCTTC. The genes are TRBV6-4 and TRBJ1-2; 11 bases fit TRBD1. The CDR3 covers 19 residues. Germline V gives CDR1 MRHNA, CDR2 SNTAGT. The trim removed 2 bases at V and 4 bases at J, leaving 15 bases unmatched.

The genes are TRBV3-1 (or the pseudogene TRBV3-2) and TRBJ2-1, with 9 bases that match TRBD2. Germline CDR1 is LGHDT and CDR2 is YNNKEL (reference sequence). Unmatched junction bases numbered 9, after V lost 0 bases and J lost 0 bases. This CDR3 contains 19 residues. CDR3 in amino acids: CASSQDGSSGGLSYNEQFF. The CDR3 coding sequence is TGTGCCAGCAGCCAAGATGGAAGTAGCGGGGGCCTCTCCTACAATGAGCAGTTCTTC.

As DNA, the CDR3 is TGTGCCAGCAGCTCCTTTGAGGGCACCAATAATGAGCAGTTCTTC. As protein: CASSSFEGTNNEQFF. This chain uses TRBV13 with TRBJ2-1; weak D call: TRBD2 (5 bases). Germline V gene sequence: CDR1 PRHDT, CDR2 FYEKMQ (reference sequence). This CDR3 contains 15 residues. V was clipped by 4 bases and J by 7 bases, with 17 bases between them.

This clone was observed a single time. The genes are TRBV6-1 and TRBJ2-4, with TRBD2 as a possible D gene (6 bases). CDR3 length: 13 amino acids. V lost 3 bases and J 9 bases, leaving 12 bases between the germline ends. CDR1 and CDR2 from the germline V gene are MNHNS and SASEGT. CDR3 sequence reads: CASSDRAGGIQYF. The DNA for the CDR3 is TGTGCCAGCAGTGACAGGGCCGGGGGCATTCAGTACTTC.

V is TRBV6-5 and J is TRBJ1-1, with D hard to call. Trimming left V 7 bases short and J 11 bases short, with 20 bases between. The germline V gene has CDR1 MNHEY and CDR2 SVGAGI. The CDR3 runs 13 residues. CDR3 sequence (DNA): TGTGCCAGCAAGGTCACAGTTCGGTTTCCGGCTTTCTTT. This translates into CASKVTVRFPAFF.

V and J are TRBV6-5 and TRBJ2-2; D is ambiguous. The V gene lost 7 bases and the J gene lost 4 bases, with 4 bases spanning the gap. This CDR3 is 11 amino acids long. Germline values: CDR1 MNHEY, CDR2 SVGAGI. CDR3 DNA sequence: TGTGCCAGCAAGGGCACCGGGGAGCTGTTTTTT. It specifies CASKGTGELFF.

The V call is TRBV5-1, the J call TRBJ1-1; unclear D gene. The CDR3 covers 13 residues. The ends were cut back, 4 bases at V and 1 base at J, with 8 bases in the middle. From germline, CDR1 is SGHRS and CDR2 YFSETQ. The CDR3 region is CASSLTENTEAFF. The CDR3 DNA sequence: TGCGCCAGCAGCCTAACAGAGAACACTGAAGCTTTCTTT.

CDR3 loop: CAISEGLIAYNEQFF. Written as DNA, the CDR3 is TGTGCCATCAGTGAGGGGCTTATTGCCTACAATGAGCAGTTCTTC. V is TRBV10-3 and J is TRBJ2-1; unclear D gene. V shed 2 bases and J shed 2 bases, with 10 bases lying between them. This CDR3 contains 15 residues. CDR1 and CDR2 (germline): ENHRY, SYGVKD.

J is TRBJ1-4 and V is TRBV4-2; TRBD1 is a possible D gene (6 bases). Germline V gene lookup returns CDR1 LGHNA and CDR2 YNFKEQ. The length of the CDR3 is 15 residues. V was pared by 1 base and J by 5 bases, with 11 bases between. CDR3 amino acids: CASSQVGGGNEKLFF. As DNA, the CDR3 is TGTGCCAGCAGCCAAGTGGGAGGGGGGAATGAAAAACTGTTTTTT.

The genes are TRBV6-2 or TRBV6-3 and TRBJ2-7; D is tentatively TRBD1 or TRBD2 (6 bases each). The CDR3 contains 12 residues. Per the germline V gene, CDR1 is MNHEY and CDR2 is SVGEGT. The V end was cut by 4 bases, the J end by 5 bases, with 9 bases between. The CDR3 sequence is CASSFGGNEQYF. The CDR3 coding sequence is TGTGCCAGCAGTTTCGGGGGCAACGAGCAGTACTTC.

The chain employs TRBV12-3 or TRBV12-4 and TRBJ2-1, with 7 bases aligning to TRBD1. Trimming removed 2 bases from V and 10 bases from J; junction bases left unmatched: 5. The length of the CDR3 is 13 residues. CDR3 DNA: TGTGCCAGCAGTTTACAGGACAGGTCAGAGCAGTTCTTC. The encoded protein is CASSLQDRSEQFF.

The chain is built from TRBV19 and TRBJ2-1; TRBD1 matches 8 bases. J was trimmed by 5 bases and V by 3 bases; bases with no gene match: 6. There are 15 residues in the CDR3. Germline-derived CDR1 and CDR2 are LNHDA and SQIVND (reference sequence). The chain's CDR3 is CASSITGTGHNEQFF. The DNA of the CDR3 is TGTGCCAGTAGTATCACCGGGACAGGACACAATGAGCAGTTCTTC. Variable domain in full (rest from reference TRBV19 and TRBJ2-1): DGGITQSPKYLFRKEGQNVTLSCEQNLNHDAMYWYRQDPGQGLRLIYYSQIVNDFQKGDIAEGYSVSREKKESFPLTVTSAQKNPTAFYLCASSITGTGHNEQFFGPGTRLTVL.

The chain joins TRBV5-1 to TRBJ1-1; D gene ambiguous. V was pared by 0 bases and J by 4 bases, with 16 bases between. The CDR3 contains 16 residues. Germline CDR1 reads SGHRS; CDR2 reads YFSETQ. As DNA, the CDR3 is TGCGCCAGCAGCTTGGTTCTCGGGGTAGTGAGCACTGAAGCTTTCTTT. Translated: CASSLVLGVVSTEAFF.

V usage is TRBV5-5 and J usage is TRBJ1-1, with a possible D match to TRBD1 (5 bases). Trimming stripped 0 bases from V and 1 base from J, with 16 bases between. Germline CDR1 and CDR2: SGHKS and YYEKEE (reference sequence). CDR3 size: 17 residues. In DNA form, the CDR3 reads TGTGCCAGCAGCTTGGTTGTGCAGGGCTTGTCGAACACTGAAGCTTTCTTT. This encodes CASSLVVQGLSNTEAFF. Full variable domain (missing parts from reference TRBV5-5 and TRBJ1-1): DAGVTQSPTHLIKTRGQQVTLRCSPISGHKSVSWYQQVLGQGPQFIFQYYEKEERGRGNFPDRFSARQFPNYSSELNVNALLLGDSALYLCASSLVVQGLSNTEAFFGQGTRLTVV.